This TCR beta chain is from a study of OX40 agonist ivuxolimab in advanced cancers. Whole-study context: Patients took ivuxolimab, an agonistic anti-OX40 (CD134) antibody. Findings and limits, study-wide: Patients who responded partially at 0.1-3.0 mg/kg showed clonal expansion ranking among the lowest.

The V gene's germline CDR1 is SGHDT and CDR2 YYEEEE. The length of the CDR3 is 13 residues. Trimming removed 1 base from V and 3 bases from J, with 7 bases in between. This clone was observed once. The antigen remains undetermined. Here immunoSEQ multiplex PCR was the method, and the copy in TCRdb shows in-frame clones only, minus some. The table lists more than 55,000 clones, approximately 80% of them singletons. Here the sequenced sample was CD4+ or CD8+ T cells sorted from blood, taken in a trial of the OX40 agonist ivuxolimab. The chain joins TRBV5-6 to TRBJ1-1; D gene uncertain. The TCR sequence derives from an adult with an advanced solid tumor such as melanoma, head and neck, liver or kidney cancer. The CDR3, as DNA: TGTGCCAGCAGCTTGACACTGGACACTGAAGCTTTCTTT. It encodes CASSLTLDTEAFF.